Listed here are 22 T cell receptor beta chains from one sample, sequenced in a study of shared clonotypes between healthy human individuals. The method was immunoSEQ multiplex PCR; TCRdb's version includes in-frame clones alone and lacks a portion of them. The sample yields roughly 1,100,000 clones, about 70% seen once. Sample: memory CD4+ T cells sorted from blood. Subset given: CD45RA-negative fraction. The receptors come from a man younger than 35 in good health.

J is TRBJ2-3 and V is TRBV2; 7 bases line up with TRBD1. V shed 6 bases, J shed 3 bases, and the junction held 9 bases outside the gene matches. This CDR3 spans 15 amino acids. Germline-derived CDR1 and CDR2 are SNHLY and FYNNEI. The CDR3 protein is CASSSQGVGTDTQYF. The CDR3 DNA follows: TGTGCCAGCAGCTCCCAGGGGGTAGGAACAGATACGCAGTATTTT.

In its sample, this clone was seen a few times. The chain employs TRBV30 and TRBJ1-1; possibly TRBD1 for D (6 bases). Trimming left V 4 bases short and J 4 bases short, with 13 bases between. The germline V gene has CDR1 GTSNPN and CDR2 SVGIG (reference sequence). The CDR3 covers 13 residues. CDR3 nucleotides: TGTGCCTGGAATACAGGGTGGGGCACTGAAGCTTTCTTT. It encodes CAWNTGWGTEAFF.

Only a few counts were recorded for this clone. CDR3 sequence (DNA): TGCGCCAGCAGCCTTGGACGGTTCTCTGGAAACACCATATATTTT. Translated, it gives CASSLGRFSGNTIYF. J is TRBJ1-3 and V is TRBV4-1; the D is unclear. V lost 4 bases and J 0 bases, leaving 10 bases between the germline ends. The germline V gene encodes CDR1 MGHRA and CDR2 YSYEKL. The CDR3 spans 15 residues.

The chain employs TRBV11-2 and TRBJ1-1; 8 bases map to TRBD1. In germline, CDR1 is SGHAT, CDR2 FQNNGV. Losses at the gene ends were 5 bases for V and 10 bases for J; bases not matched to a gene: 6. The CDR3 extends over 12 amino acids. DNA of the CDR3: TGTGCCAGCAGCCTTGGACAGGGACGAGCTTTCTTT. Amino acids: CASSLGQGRAFF.

This clone was observed a few times. The V gene is TRBV11-2, the J gene TRBJ2-5, with 11 bases matching TRBD1. The CDR3 consists of 15 residues. Germline values: CDR1 SGHAT, CDR2 FQNNGV. V shed 1 base, J shed 5 bases, and the junction held 3 bases outside the gene matches. The CDR3: CASSLGTGGWETQYF. In DNA, the CDR3 is TGTGCCAGCAGCTTAGGGACAGGGGGCTGGGAGACCCAGTACTTC.

The chain has TRBV15 and TRBJ1-3; D is unresolved. The ends were cut back, 1 base at V and 0 bases at J, with 4 bases in the middle. The CDR3 loop spans 14 amino acids. Germline CDR1 and CDR2: LNHNV and YYDKDF (reference sequence). The CDR3 region has the DNA TGTGCCACCAGCAGAGCGGACTCTGGAAACACCATATATTTT. Translated, it gives CATSRADSGNTIYF.

The chain links TRBV2 to TRBJ1-1, with a weak D call TRBD1 (5 bases). V lost 6 bases, J lost 5 bases, and 22 bases lay in between. The CDR3 has 16 amino acids. Germline loops: CDR1 SNHLY, CDR2 FYNNEI. DNA of the CDR3: TGTGCCAGCAGCGCATTGGGGGGACTCCAAGGGACTGAAGCTTTCTTT. Its translation is CASSALGGLQGTEAFF.

The J gene is TRBJ1-6, the V gene TRBV11-3; D perhaps matches TRBD1 (5 bases). This CDR3 spans 13 amino acids. Germline CDR1 reads SGHNT; CDR2 reads YENEEA. With 1 base removed from V and 10 bases from J, the gap between germline ends came to 8 bases. The DNA for the CDR3 is TGTGCCAGCAGCTTAGGGGGCGGATCACCCCTCCACTTT. It is translated as CASSLGGGSPLHF.

The chain is built from TRBV6-6 and TRBJ2-1, with 12 positions matching TRBD1. V shed 8 bases and J 1 base; nucleotides not matched to a gene: 6. The CDR3 is 16 residues long. In germline, CDR1 is MNHNY, CDR2 SVGAGI (reference sequence). In nucleotides, the CDR3 is TGTGCCAGCGGGGGACAGGGGGCTCTATCCTACAATGAGCAGTTCTTC. This sequence encodes CASGGQGALSYNEQFF.

Many counts were recorded for this clone. The chain is built from TRBV6-1 and TRBJ1-1; D unclear. The V gene lost 8 bases and the J gene lost 7 bases, with 17 bases spanning the gap. This CDR3 has 13 residues. Germline-derived CDR1 and CDR2 are MNHNS and SASEGT. CDR3 sequence (DNA): TGTGCCAGCTCAGCGCTCCTAGACCGTGAAGCTTTCTTT. Translating it yields CASSALLDREAFF.

V is TRBV5-1 and J is TRBJ2-7, with D possibly being TRBD2 (5 bases). The CDR3 has 14 residues. Trimming cost V 0 bases and J 6 bases, with 13 bases left between them. Germline V lookup: CDR1 SGHRS, CDR2 YFSETQ. The CDR3 bases are TGCGCCAGCAGCTTGGCTGGGAGCTCTCGCGAGCAGTACTTC. Protein: CASSLAGSSREQYF.

V and J are TRBV9 and TRBJ2-3; TRBD2 matches 10 bases. Germline lookup yields CDR1 SGDLS and CDR2 YYNGEE. V gave up 1 base and J gave up 6 bases; unmatched junction bases: 5. The CDR3 runs to 15 residues. CDR3 in DNA: TGTGCCAGCAGCGTACTAGCGGGAGTTGGGGATACGCAGTATTTT. Translated: CASSVLAGVGDTQYF. The variable domain in full, completed from reference TRBV9 and TRBJ2-3, reads DSGVTQTPKHLITATGQRVTLRCSPRSGDLSVYWYQQSLDQGLQFLIQYYNGEERAKGNILERFSAQQFPDLHSELNLSSLELGDSALYFCASSVLAGVGDTQYFGPGTRLTVL.

Concerning this clone: Other DNA sequences in this sample translate to the same CDR3. The chain recombines TRBV10-3 with TRBJ2-7; D gene ambiguous. Trimming removed 3 bases at V and 1 base at J, with 4 bases between. The CDR3 contains 12 residues. In germline, CDR1 is ENHRY, CDR2 SYGVKD. CDR3 in DNA: TGTGCCATCAGTGACGGGTCCTACGAGCAGTACTTC. Translating it yields CAISDGSYEQYF.

The chain combines TRBV6-1 with TRBJ2-7, with D maybe TRBD2 (7 bases). The germline V gene has CDR1 MNHNS and CDR2 SASEGT. V dropped 8 bases and J dropped 0 bases, with 17 bases sitting between them. This CDR3 has 15 residues. The CDR3: CASWVSGGHSYEQYF. The CDR3 DNA reads as TGTGCCAGCTGGGTCTCCGGGGGGCACTCCTACGAGCAGTACTTC.

This clone came up a few times. V is TRBV5-1 and J is TRBJ1-1; tentative D call: TRBD1 (6 bases). The germline CDR1 and CDR2 sequences are SGHRS and YFSETQ. V lost 5 bases, J lost 1 base, and 12 bases lay in between. The CDR3 spans 14 residues. As DNA, the CDR3 is TGCGCCAGCAGGCCACAGGGACCGAACACTGAAGCTTTCTTT. As protein: CASRPQGPNTEAFF.

This clone was observed a few times. This sequence joins TRBV28 and TRBJ1-1; maybe TRBD1 (5 bases). The germline V gene has CDR1 MDHEN and CDR2 SYDVKM. The CDR3 has 15 residues. The V end was cut by 3 bases, the J end by 0 bases, with 11 bases between. The CDR3 DNA is TGTGCCAGCAGTTTGGAGGGACTCATGAACACTGAAGCTTTCTTT. Residues: CASSLEGLMNTEAFF.

This chain joins TRBV30 and TRBJ2-5; tentatively, D is TRBD2 (5 bases). Germline-derived CDR1 and CDR2 are GTSNPN and SVGIG (reference sequence). CDR3 length: 15 amino acids. With 0 bases removed from V and 6 bases from J, the gap between germline ends came to 17 bases. Written as DNA, the CDR3 is TGTGCCTGGAGTGTGGACCGGGGATTAAGGAAGACCCAGTACTTC. The encoded protein is CAWSVDRGLRKTQYF.

J is TRBJ1-5 and V is TRBV6-6, with D possibly TRBD1 on 6 matching bases. The CDR3 is 15 amino acids. Per the germline V gene, CDR1 is MNHNY and CDR2 is SVGAGI (reference sequence). V shed 2 bases and J shed 2 bases, with 10 bases lying between them. The CDR3 DNA sequence: TGTGCCAGCAGTTACGCGTCAGGGGGCAATCAGCCCCAGCATTTT. Its protein product is CASSYASGGNQPQHF.

This sequence joins TRBV4-2 and TRBJ2-2, with 11 bases identical to TRBD2. Germline trimming cut 7 bases from V and 4 bases from J; bases unmatched to any gene: 5. Germline V gene data show CDR1 as LGHNA and CDR2 as YNFKEQ. This CDR3 is 15 amino acids long. CDR3 residues: CASIDSGGATGELFF. CDR3 in DNA: TGTGCCAGCATTGATAGCGGGGGGGCCACCGGGGAGCTGTTTTTT.

The gene calls are TRBV11-3 and TRBJ2-3; D ambiguous. The CDR3 is 14 residues long. V was clipped by 1 base and J by 0 bases, with 5 bases between them. Germline V gives CDR1 SGHNT, CDR2 YENEEA. CDR3 coding DNA: TGTGCCAGCAGCTTAGCCGGGAGCACAGATACGCAGTATTTT. Its translation is CASSLAGSTDTQYF.

Comments on this clone: A much larger clone differs from this one at a single base, so this may be a read error. The chain uses TRBV2 and TRBJ1-2; no firm D call. The germline gives CDR1 SNHLY, CDR2 FYNNEI. The CDR3 totals 12 residues. The CDR3 DNA reads TGTGCCAACAGTGAAGGGAACTATGGCTACACCTTC. It encodes CANSEGNYGYTF.

The chain links TRBV10-3 to TRBJ1-4; 7 bases agree with TRBD1. This CDR3 spans 14 amino acids. V lost 5 bases, J lost 2 bases, and 2 bases stayed unmatched. Per germline, CDR1 ENHRY and CDR2 SYGVKD. This CDR3 is CAISRTGTNEKLFF. The CDR3 DNA reads TGTGCCATCAGTAGGACAGGTACTAATGAAAAACTGTTTTTT.